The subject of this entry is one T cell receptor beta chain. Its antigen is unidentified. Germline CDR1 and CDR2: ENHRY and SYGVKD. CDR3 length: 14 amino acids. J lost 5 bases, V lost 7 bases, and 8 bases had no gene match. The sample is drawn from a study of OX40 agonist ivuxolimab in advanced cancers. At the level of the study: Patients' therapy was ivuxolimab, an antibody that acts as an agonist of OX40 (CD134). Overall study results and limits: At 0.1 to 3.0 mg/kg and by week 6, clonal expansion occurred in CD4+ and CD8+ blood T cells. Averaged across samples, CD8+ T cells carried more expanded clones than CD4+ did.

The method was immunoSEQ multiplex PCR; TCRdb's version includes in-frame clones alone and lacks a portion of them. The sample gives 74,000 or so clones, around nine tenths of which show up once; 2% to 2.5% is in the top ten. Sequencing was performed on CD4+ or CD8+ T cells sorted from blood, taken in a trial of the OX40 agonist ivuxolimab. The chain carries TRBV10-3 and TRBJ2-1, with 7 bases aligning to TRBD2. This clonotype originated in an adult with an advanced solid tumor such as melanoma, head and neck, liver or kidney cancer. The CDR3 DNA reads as TGTGCCATCACTACCGGGACTACCCACAATGAGCAGTTCTTC. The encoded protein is CAITTGTTHNEQFF.